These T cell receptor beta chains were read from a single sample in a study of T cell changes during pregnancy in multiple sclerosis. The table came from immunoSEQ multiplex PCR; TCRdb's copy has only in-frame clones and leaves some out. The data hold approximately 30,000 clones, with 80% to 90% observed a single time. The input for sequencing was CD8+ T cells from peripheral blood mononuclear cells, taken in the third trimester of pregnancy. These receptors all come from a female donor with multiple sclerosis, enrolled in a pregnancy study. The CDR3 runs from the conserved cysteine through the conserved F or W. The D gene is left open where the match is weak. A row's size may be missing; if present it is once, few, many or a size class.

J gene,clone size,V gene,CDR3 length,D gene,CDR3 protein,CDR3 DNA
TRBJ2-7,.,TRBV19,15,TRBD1,CASHKVGTGAYEQYF,TGTGCCAGCCACAAGGTAGGGACAGGGGCCTACGAGCAGTACTTC
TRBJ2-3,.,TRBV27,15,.,CASTQGGRVTDTQYF,TGTGCCAGCACCCAGGGGGGTAGGGTCACAGATACGCAGTATTTT
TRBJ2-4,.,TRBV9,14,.,CASSTGRAKNIQYF,TGTGCCAGCAGCACGGGGAGAGCCAAAAACATTCAGTACTTC
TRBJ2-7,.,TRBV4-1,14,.,CASSQDHSSYEQYF,TGCGCCAGCAGCCAAGATCACAGCTCCTACGAGCAGTACTTC
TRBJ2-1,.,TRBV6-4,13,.,CASSPGSSNEQFF,TGTGCCAGCAGCCCGGGAAGTAGTAATGAGCAGTTCTTC
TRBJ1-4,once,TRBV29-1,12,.,CSVEQSNEKLFF,TGCAGCGTTGAACAGTCAAATGAAAAACTGTTTTTT
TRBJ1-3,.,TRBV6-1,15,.,CASSELGGTRNTIYF,TGTGCCAGCAGTGAGTTGGGGGGGACCAGAAACACCATATATTTT
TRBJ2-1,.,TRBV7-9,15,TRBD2,CASSSPGLAPHEQFF,TGTGCCAGCAGCTCACCGGGACTAGCACCCCATGAGCAGTTCTTC
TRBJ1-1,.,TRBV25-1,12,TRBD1,CASSPGQPEAFF,TGTGCCAGCAGCCCGGGACAGCCTGAAGCTTTCTTT
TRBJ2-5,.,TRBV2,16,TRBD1,CASRVASDRYQETQYF,TGTGCCAGCAGGGTGGCCTCGGACAGGTACCAAGAGACCCAGTACTTC
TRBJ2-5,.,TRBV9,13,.,CASSVGQGETQYF,TGTGCCAGCAGCGTAGGTCAGGGAGAGACCCAGTACTTC
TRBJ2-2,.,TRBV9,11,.,CASKSTGELFF,TGTGCCAGCAAGAGCACCGGGGAGCTGTTTTTT
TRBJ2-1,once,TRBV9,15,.,CASSPRQGDYNEQFF,TGTGCCAGCAGCCCCCGGCAGGGCGACTACAATGAGCAGTTCTTC
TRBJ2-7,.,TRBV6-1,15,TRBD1,CATAPYPGGLYEQYF,TGTGCCACCGCTCCATATCCAGGGGGCTTATATGAGCAGTACTTC
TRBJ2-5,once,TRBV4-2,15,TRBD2,CASSQERGGGETQYF,TGTGCCAGCAGCCAAGAACGGGGGGGTGGGGAGACCCAGTACTTC
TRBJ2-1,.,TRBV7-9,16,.,CASSLLTGRVYNEQFF,TGTGCCAGCAGCTTACTGACGGGAAGGGTCTACAATGAGCAGTTCTTC
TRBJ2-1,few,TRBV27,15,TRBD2,CASSLRLAGSNEQFF,TGTGCCAGCAGTTTAAGGCTAGCGGGGTCCAATGAGCAGTTCTTC
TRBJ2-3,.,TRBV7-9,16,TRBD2,CASSPGLAGTTDTQYF,TGTGCCAGCAGCCCGGGACTAGCGGGGACCACAGATACGCAGTATTTT
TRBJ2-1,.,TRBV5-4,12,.,CASGQRSNEQFF,TGTGCCAGCGGACAGCGCTCCAATGAGCAGTTCTTC
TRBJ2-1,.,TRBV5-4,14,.,CASSPDGAYNEQFF,TGTGCCAGCAGCCCGGACGGGGCCTACAATGAGCAGTTCTTC
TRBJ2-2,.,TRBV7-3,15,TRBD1,CASSLKGADTGELFF,TGTGCCAGCAGCTTAAAGGGGGCTGACACCGGGGAGCTGTTTTTT
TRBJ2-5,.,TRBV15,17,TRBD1,CATSRAAGTGFRETQYF,TGTGCCACCAGCAGAGCCGCGGGGACAGGGTTTCGAGAGACCCAGTACTTC
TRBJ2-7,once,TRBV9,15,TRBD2,CASSYTSEPSYEQYF,TGTGCCAGCAGCTACACTAGCGAACCATCCTACGAGCAGTACTTC
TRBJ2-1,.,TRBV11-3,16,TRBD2,CASSPHSGRGYNEQFF,TGTGCCAGCAGCCCCCATAGCGGGAGGGGGTACAATGAGCAGTTCTTC